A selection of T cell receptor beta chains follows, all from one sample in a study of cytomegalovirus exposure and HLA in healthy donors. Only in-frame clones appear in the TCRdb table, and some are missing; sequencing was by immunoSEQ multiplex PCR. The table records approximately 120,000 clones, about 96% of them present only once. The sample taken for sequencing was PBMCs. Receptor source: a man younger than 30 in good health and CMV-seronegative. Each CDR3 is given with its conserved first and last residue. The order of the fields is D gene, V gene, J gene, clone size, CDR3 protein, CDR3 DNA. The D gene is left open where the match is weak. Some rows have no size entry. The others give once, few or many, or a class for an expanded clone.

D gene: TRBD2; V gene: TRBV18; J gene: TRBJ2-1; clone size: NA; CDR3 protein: CASSPTSGRGDEQFF; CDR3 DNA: TGTGCCAGCTCACCGACTAGCGGGAGGGGGGATGAGCAGTTCTTC
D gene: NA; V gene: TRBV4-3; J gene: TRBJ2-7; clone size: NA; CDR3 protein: CASSQIQGDSYEQYF; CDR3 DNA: TGCGCCAGCAGCCAAATCCAGGGCGATTCCTACGAGCAGTACTTC
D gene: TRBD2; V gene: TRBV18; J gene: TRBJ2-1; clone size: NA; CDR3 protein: CASSPQGLDDEQFF; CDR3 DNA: TGTGCCAGCTCACCACAGGGACTAGACGATGAGCAGTTCTTC
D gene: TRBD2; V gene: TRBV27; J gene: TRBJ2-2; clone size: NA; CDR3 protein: CASSSPPGLAKPGELFF; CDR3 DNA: TGTGCCAGCAGCTCTCCTCCGGGACTAGCGAAGCCCGGGGAGCTGTTTTTT
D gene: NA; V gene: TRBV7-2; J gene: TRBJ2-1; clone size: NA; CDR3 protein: CASGRGVYNEQFF; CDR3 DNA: TGTGCCAGCGGGAGAGGTGTTTACAATGAGCAGTTCTTC
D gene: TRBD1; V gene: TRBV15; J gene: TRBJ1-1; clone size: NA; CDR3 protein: CATSSGTGGKSEAFF; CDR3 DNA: TGTGCCACCAGCAGTGGGACAGGGGGGAAGTCTGAAGCTTTCTTT
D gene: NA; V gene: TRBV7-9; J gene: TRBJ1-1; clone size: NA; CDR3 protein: CASSQTALNTEAFF; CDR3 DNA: TGTGCCAGCAGCCAGACTGCCTTGAACACTGAAGCTTTCTTT
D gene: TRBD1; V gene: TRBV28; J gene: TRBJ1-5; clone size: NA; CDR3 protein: CASRLRGAWEAQHF; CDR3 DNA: TGTGCCAGCAGACTCAGGGGGGCCTGGGAGGCCCAGCATTTT
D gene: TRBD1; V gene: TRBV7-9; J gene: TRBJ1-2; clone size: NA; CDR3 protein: CASSLIGTANYGYTF; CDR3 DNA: TGTGCCAGCAGCTTAATAGGGACAGCCAACTATGGCTACACCTTC
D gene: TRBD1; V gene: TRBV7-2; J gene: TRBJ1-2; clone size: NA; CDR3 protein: CASSPSTGVGGYTF; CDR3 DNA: TGTGCCAGCAGCCCCTCTACAGGGGTGGGGGGCTACACCTTC
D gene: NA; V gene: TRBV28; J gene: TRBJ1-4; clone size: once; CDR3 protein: CASSHRGEEEKLFF; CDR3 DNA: TGTGCCAGCAGTCACCGGGGGGAGGAGGAAAAACTGTTTTTT
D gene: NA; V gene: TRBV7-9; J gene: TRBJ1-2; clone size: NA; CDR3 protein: CASSLGRTRGYTF; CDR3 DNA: TGTGCCAGCAGCTTAGGGCGGACACGTGGCTACACCTTC
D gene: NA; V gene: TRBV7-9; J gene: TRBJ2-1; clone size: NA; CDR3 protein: CASSLAAWVSEEGEQFF; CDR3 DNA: TGTGCCAGCAGCTTAGCCGCCTGGGTATCGGAGGAGGGCGAGCAGTTCTTC
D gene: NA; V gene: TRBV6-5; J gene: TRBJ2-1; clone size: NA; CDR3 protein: CASSYTGDEQFF; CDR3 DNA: TGTGCCAGCAGTTACACGGGGGATGAGCAGTTCTTC
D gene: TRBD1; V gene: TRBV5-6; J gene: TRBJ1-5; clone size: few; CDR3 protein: CASSSGQGRQPQHF; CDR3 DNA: TGTGCCAGCAGCTCGGGACAGGGAAGACAGCCCCAGCATTTT
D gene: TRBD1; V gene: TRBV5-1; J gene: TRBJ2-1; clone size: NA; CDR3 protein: CASSFPAGQGAYNEQFF; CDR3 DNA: TGCGCCAGCAGCTTTCCCGCCGGACAGGGAGCCTACAATGAGCAGTTCTTC
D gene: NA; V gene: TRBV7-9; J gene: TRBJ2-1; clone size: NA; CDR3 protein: CASGEEEQFF; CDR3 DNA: TGTGCCAGCGGAGAAGAGGAGCAGTTCTTC
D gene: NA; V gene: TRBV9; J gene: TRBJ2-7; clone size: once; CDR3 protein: CASSAGDTLDGQYF; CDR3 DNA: TGTGCCAGCAGCGCCGGGGACACCCTTGATGGGCAGTACTTC
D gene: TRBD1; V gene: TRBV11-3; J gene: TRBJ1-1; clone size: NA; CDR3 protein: CASSPQTGTGRTEAFF; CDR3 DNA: TGTGCCAGCAGCCCCCAAACCGGGACAGGGCGCACTGAAGCTTTCTTT